Following are 23 T cell receptor beta chains from one sample sequenced in a study of CD8+ T cells in alopecia areata. As the sequencing template, cDNA was produced by extracting RNA and reverse transcribing it. This table comes from immunoSEQ multiplex PCR, and its TCRdb copy is limited to in-frame clones, with some not included. The table includes under 70,000 clones, almost 97% detected once. The source material was CD8+ T cells sorted from blood, sampled at week 0. The receptors stem from a human donor with alopecia areata.

The J gene is TRBJ1-1, the V gene TRBV7-9; D not certain. The CDR3 consists of 15 residues. From germline, CDR1 is SEHNR and CDR2 FQNEAQ (reference sequence). Trimming took off 2 bases at V and 0 bases at J, with 10 bases between the two ends. CDR3 DNA: TGTGCCAGCAGCTTATCCCAGATTATGAACACTGAAGCTTTCTTT. This gives the protein CASSLSQIMNTEAFF.

The J gene is TRBJ2-1, the V gene TRBV4-3, with TRBD2 identical over 9 bases. The CDR3 runs to 18 residues. The V gene's germline CDR1 is LGHNA and CDR2 YSLEER. V trimming: 0 bases; J trimming: 7 bases; junction bases outside the gene matches: 13. The CDR3, as DNA: TGCGCCAGCAGCCAAGATGGCGGGGGGGCCGGGAGGGGAAATGAGCAGTTCTTC. Its translation: CASSQDGGGAGRGNEQFF.

In DNA form, the CDR3 reads TGCGCCAGCAGCTGGTGGGCACAGGATACTGGCAGTGAGCAGTTCTTC. This sequence encodes CASSWWAQDTGSEQFF. This chain joins TRBV5-1 and TRBJ2-1; D may be TRBD1 (5 bases). Germline CDR1 reads SGHRS; CDR2 reads YFSETQ. The CDR3 has 16 residues. V lost 3 bases and J lost 9, with 22 bases in between.

The rearrangement uses TRBV4-3 and TRBJ2-7; no clear D. Germline CDR1 and CDR2: LGHNA and YSLEER. The germline V and J ends were trimmed by 1 base and 7 bases, with 8 bases remaining between them. This CDR3 contains 12 residues. CDR3: CASSQGTGEQYF. The CDR3 DNA reads as TGCGCCAGCAGCCAAGGAACTGGGGAGCAGTACTTC.

The chain joins TRBV27 to TRBJ2-5, with D hard to call. The germline CDR1 and CDR2 sequences are MNHEY and SMNVEV (reference sequence). The ends were cut back, 3 bases at V and 4 bases at J, with 12 bases in the middle. The CDR3 is 14 amino acids. In nucleotides, the CDR3 is TGTGCCAGCAGTTTCAACCAGGCCCTAGAGACCCAGTACTTC. Its translation: CASSFNQALETQYF.

This chain uses TRBV7-2 with TRBJ2-3, with D possibly being TRBD1 (5 bases). Germline V lookup: CDR1 SGHTA, CDR2 FQGNSA. The length of the CDR3 is 15 residues. V lost 2 bases and J lost 2, with 11 bases in between. The CDR3 sequence: CASSLRGRDTDTQYF. CDR3 nucleotides: TGTGCCAGCAGCTTAAGAGGCAGGGACACAGATACGCAGTATTTT.

This chain joins TRBV2 and TRBJ2-3, with 12 bases fitting TRBD2. The CDR3 contains 17 residues. CDR1 SNHLY and CDR2 FYNNEI come from the germline V gene. Trimming took 5 bases from V and 2 from J; bases not matched to a gene: 8. CDR3 nucleotide sequence: TGTGCCAGCAGTTACCAGACTAGCGGGGGACTCACAGATACGCAGTATTTT. This sequence encodes CASSYQTSGGLTDTQYF.

The CDR3 DNA reads TGTGCCATCGAAAGGGAGGAGTCCGGAAACACCATATATTTT. Translating gives CAIEREESGNTIYF. This sequence joins TRBV7-9 and TRBJ1-3; D remains ambiguous. The CDR3 runs 14 residues. Trimming took 10 bases from V and 4 from J, leaving 17 bases between them. CDR1 is SEHNR and CDR2 is FQNEAQ in the germline V gene (reference sequence). Full variable domain (remainder filled in from reference TRBV7-9 and TRBJ1-3): DTGVSQNPRHKITKRGQNVTFRCDPISEHNRLYWYRQTLGQGPEFLTYFQNEAQLEKSRLLSDRFSAERPKGSFSTLEIQRTEQGDSAMYLCAIEREESGNTIYFGEGSWLTVV.

This sequence joins TRBV7-9 and TRBJ1-1; 10 bases map to TRBD1. V lost 5 bases and J lost 3; bases outside the gene matches: 9. The CDR3 sequence is 16 residues long. Germline V lookup: CDR1 SEHNR, CDR2 FQNEAQ (reference sequence). The CDR3 spells CASSLGGGQGYTEAFF. The CDR3 DNA reads TGTGCCAGCAGCCTGGGCGGGGGACAGGGGTACACTGAAGCTTTCTTT.

The chain is built from TRBV7-2 and TRBJ2-3; TRBD2 matches 10 bases. V lost 3 bases and J lost 1; bases outside the gene matches: 10. The CDR3 is 18 amino acids. Germline loops: CDR1 SGHTA, CDR2 FQGNSA. The CDR3 DNA sequence: TGTGCCAGCAGCTTGTCCAGCGGGGGGGCCTTGGGCACAGATACGCAGTATTTT. The encoded protein is CASSLSSGGALGTDTQYF.

The chain combines TRBV5-6 with TRBJ2-2; D uncertain. CDR3 size: 13 residues. Germline V lookup: CDR1 SGHDT, CDR2 YYEEEE. V was pared by 5 bases and J by 2 bases, with 7 bases between. CDR3 sequence: CASRGYNTGELFF. The CDR3 region has the DNA TGTGCCAGCAGGGGTTATAACACCGGGGAGCTGTTTTTT.

This rearrangement joins TRBV7-8 to TRBJ1-1; a possible D gene is TRBD1 (6 bases). CDR1 and CDR2 (germline): SGHVS, FQNEAQ. V lost 5 bases and J 2 bases, leaving 12 bases between the germline ends. CDR3 length: 14 residues. The CDR3 DNA is TGTGCCAGCAGCCGGACAGCAGCAAACACTGAAGCTTTCTTT. It encodes CASSRTAANTEAFF. The variable domain in full, with the rest retrieved from reference TRBV7-8 and TRBJ1-1, is GAGVSQSPRYKVAKRGQDVALRCDPISGHVSLFWYQQALGQGPEFLTYFQNEAQLDKSGLPSDRFFAERPEGSVSTLKIQRTQQEDSAVYLCASSRTAANTEAFFGQGTRLTVV.

The rearrangement uses TRBV29-1 and TRBJ2-5, with D perhaps matching TRBD1 or TRBD2 (6 bases each). The CDR3 extends over 14 amino acids. V was pared by 1 base and J by 1 base, with 10 bases between. CDR1 and CDR2 (germline): SQVTM, ANQGSEA. The CDR3 DNA reads TGCAGCGTTGAAGGGGAGGACAGCCAAGAGACCCAGTACTTC. Translation: CSVEGEDSQETQYF. The full variable domain, in which reference TRBV29-1 and TRBJ2-5 provide the parts outside the CDR3, is SAVISQKPSRDICQRGTSLTIQCQVDSQVTMMFWYRQQPGQSLTLIATANQGSEATYESGFVIDKFPISRPNLTFSTLTVSNMSPEDSSIYLCSVEGEDSQETQYFGPGTRLLVL.

V gene TRBV5-6 combines with J gene TRBJ2-5; D is ambiguous. The ends were cut back, 0 bases at V and 4 bases at J, with 7 bases in the middle. Germline V gene data show CDR1 as SGHDT and CDR2 as YYEEEE. CDR3 size: 13 residues. The CDR3 DNA reads as TGTGCCAGCAGCTTGGTTGCTGGAGAGACCCAGTACTTC. Residues: CASSLVAGETQYF.

CDR3 DNA: TGCGCCAGCAGCCAAGATAACCTCCAAGAGACCCAGTACTTC. Amino acids: CASSQDNLQETQYF. The rearrangement uses TRBV4-1 and TRBJ2-5; D is unresolved. Between the trimmed V and J ends, which lost 0 bases and 1 base, there was a span of 6 bases. Germline CDR1 reads MGHRA; CDR2 reads YSYEKL. There are 14 residues in the CDR3.

This chain connects TRBV4-1 to TRBJ2-7; 8 bases agree with TRBD1. This CDR3 has 15 amino acids. V shed 4 bases and J 5 bases; nucleotides not matched to a gene: 10. Per germline, CDR1 MGHRA and CDR2 YSYEKL. In DNA form, the CDR3 reads TGCGCCAGCAGCCTACCGAGGACAGGGCTTCACGAGCAGTACTTC. Encoded protein: CASSLPRTGLHEQYF.

V and J are TRBV11-1 and TRBJ2-5, with a possible D match to TRBD2 (5 bases). The CDR3 spans 15 residues. The V gene lost 1 base and the J gene lost 1 base, with 10 bases spanning the gap. CDR1 and CDR2 from the germline V gene are SGHAT and FQDESV (reference sequence). The CDR3 loop is CASSLDLGIQETQYF. The DNA of the CDR3 is TGTGCCAGCAGCTTAGACCTCGGGATCCAAGAGACCCAGTACTTC.

The V call is TRBV9, the J call TRBJ1-3; D possibly corresponds to TRBD1 (6 bases). The V gene's germline CDR1 is SGDLS and CDR2 YYNGEE. There are 15 residues in the CDR3. The V gene lost 0 bases and the J gene lost 8 bases, with 15 bases spanning the gap. Here the CDR3 DNA reads TGTGCCAGCAGCGTAGAAGGGGGGAACGGGGACACCATATATTTT. It codes for CASSVEGGNGDTIYF.

V and J are TRBV5-6 and TRBJ2-7; D not resolved. V was pared by 0 bases and J by 2 bases, with 6 bases between. In germline, CDR1 is SGHDT, CDR2 YYEEEE. CDR3 length: 13 amino acids. The CDR3 nucleotides are TGTGCCAGCAGCTTGGTGGCCGCCTACGAGCAGTACTTC. As protein: CASSLVAAYEQYF.

The J gene is TRBJ2-7, the V gene TRBV6-5; a possible D gene is TRBD2 (5 bases). V lost 2 bases and J lost 0, with 11 bases in between. CDR1 is MNHEY, CDR2 SVGAGI, per germline. The CDR3 totals 15 residues. The CDR3 DNA reads TGTGCCAGCAGTTACGGTGAAGGGAGCTCCTACGAGCAGTACTTC. This sequence encodes CASSYGEGSSYEQYF.

This sequence joins TRBV27 and TRBJ2-1, with D possibly being TRBD1 (6 bases). Looked up from germline, CDR1 is MNHEY and CDR2 is SMNVEV (reference sequence). Between the trimmed V and J ends, which lost 5 bases and 0 bases, there was a span of 11 bases. The CDR3 covers 15 residues. CDR3 sequence: CASSQGHPSYNEQFF. The CDR3 DNA reads as TGTGCCAGCAGTCAGGGACACCCCTCCTACAATGAGCAGTTCTTC.

The chain employs TRBV4-1 and TRBJ2-3, with 7 bases identical to TRBD2. This CDR3 contains 17 residues. CDR1 and CDR2 (germline): MGHRA, YSYEKL. The J segment lost 0 bases and the V segment lost 1 base, leaving 7 bases of the junction unmatched. CDR3 amino acids: CASSQAFRGDSTDTQYF. CDR3 nucleotides: TGCGCCAGCAGCCAAGCCTTTCGGGGGGACAGCACAGATACGCAGTATTTT.

This clone was counted a single time. V usage is TRBV2 and J usage is TRBJ2-1, with 11 bases that match TRBD2. CDR1 SNHLY and CDR2 FYNNEI come from the germline V gene. The CDR3 covers 14 residues. Trimming took 10 bases from V and 7 from J; bases not matched to a gene: 9. The CDR3 sequence: CAIEQTSGANEQFF. The CDR3 DNA reads as TGTGCCATCGAACAGACTAGCGGGGCGAATGAGCAGTTCTTC.